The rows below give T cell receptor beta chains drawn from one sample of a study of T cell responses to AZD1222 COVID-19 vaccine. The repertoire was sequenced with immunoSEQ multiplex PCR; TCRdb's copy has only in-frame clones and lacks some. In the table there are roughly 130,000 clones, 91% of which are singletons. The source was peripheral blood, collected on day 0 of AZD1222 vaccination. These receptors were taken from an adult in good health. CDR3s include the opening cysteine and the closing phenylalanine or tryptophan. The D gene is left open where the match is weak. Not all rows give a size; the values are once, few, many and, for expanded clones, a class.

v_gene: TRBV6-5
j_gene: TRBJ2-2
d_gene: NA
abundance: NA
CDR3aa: CASSYSLTGELFF
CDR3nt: TGTGCCAGCAGTTATTCGTTAACCGGGGAGCTGTTTTTT

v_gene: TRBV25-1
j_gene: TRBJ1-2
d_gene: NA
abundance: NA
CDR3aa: CASSRSGIPYGYTF
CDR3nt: TGTGCCAGCAGTCGAAGCGGGATCCCCTATGGCTACACCTTC

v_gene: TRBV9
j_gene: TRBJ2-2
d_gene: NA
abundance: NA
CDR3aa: CASSEGVSGNGELFF
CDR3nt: TGTGCCAGCAGCGAGGGGGTATCGGGAAACGGGGAGCTGTTTTTT

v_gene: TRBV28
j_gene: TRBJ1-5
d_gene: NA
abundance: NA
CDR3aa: CASSLGRGRQPQHF
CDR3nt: TGTGCCAGCAGTTTGGGTAGGGGGAGGCAGCCCCAGCATTTT

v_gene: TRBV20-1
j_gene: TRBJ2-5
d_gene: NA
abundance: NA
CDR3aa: CSARGQETQYF
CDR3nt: TGCAGTGCTAGGGGACAAGAGACCCAGTACTTC

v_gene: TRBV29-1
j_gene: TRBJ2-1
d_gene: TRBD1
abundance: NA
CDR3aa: CSVYRDRGGNEQFF
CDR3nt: TGCAGCGTCTACCGGGACAGGGGAGGCAATGAGCAGTTCTTC

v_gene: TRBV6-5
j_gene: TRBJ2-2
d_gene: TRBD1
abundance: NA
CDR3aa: CASSYGQDTGELFF
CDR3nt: TGTGCCAGCAGTTATGGACAGGACACCGGGGAGCTGTTTTTT

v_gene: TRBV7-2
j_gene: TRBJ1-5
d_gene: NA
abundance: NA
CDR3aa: CASSGQQNQPQHF
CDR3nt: TGTGCCAGCAGCGGACAACAAAATCAGCCCCAGCATTTT

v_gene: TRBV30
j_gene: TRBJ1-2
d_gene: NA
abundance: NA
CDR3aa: CACPAGLGYGYTF
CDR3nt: TGTGCCTGCCCGGCGGGCCTTGGCTATGGCTACACCTTC

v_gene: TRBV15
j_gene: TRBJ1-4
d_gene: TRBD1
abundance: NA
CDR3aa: CATQGADEKLFF
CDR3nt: TGTGCCACACAGGGGGCCGATGAAAAACTGTTTTTT

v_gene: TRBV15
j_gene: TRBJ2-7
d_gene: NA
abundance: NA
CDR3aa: CATSRTRTTSDEQYF
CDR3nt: TGTGCCACCAGCAGAACTCGGACTACTTCCGACGAGCAGTACTTC

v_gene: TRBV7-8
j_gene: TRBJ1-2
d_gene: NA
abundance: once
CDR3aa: CASSLRDGGADYGYTF
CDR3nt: TGTGCCAGCAGCTTACGTGACGGGGGGGCCGACTATGGCTACACCTTC

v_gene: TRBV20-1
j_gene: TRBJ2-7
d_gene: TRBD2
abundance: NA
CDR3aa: CSASSAGGSYEQYF
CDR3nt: TGCAGTGCTAGTTCCGCGGGAGGCTCCTACGAGCAGTACTTC

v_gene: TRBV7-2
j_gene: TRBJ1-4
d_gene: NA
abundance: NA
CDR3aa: CASSPIPRGPRAEKLFF
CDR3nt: TGTGCCAGCAGCCCAATTCCTCGGGGCCCTAGGGCGGAAAAACTGTTTTTT

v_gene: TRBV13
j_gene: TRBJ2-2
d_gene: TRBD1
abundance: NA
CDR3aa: CASSTRDRNTGELFF
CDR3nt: TGTGCCAGCAGCACCCGGGACAGGAACACCGGGGAGCTGTTTTTT

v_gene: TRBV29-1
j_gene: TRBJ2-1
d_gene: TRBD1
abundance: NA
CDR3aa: CSVEDLETGSYNEQFF
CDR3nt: TGCAGCGTTGAAGATCTAGAGACAGGGTCCTACAATGAGCAGTTCTTC

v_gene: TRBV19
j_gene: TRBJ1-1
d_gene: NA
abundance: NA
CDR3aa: CASISRNTEAFF
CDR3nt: TGTGCCAGTATAAGTAGGAACACTGAAGCTTTCTTT

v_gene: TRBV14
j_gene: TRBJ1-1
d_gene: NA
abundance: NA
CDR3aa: CASSHRPGPWTEAFF
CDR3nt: TGTGCCAGCAGCCATCGACCGGGACCGTGGACTGAAGCTTTCTTT

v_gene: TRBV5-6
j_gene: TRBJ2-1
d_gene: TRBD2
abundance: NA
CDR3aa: CASSSGLGGVEQFF
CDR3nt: TGTGCCAGCAGCTCGGGACTAGGTGGGGTTGAGCAGTTCTTC

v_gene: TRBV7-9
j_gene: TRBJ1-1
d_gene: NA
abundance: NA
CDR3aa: CASSSLTREAFF
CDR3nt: TGTGCCAGCAGCTCGCTGACACGTGAAGCTTTCTTT

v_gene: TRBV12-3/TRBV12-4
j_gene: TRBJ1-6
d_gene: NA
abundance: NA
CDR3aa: CASNAVYNSPLHF
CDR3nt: TGTGCCAGCAACGCAGTCTATAATTCACCCCTCCACTTT

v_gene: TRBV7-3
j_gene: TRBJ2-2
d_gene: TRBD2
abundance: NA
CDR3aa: CASSSRLAGAGELFF
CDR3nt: TGTGCCAGCAGCTCCAGACTAGCCGGCGCCGGGGAGCTGTTTTTT

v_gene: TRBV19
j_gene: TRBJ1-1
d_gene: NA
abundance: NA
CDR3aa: CASSPDFFREQEGTEAFF
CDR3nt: TGTGCCAGTAGTCCCGACTTCTTCCGGGAACAGGAGGGCACTGAAGCTTTCTTT

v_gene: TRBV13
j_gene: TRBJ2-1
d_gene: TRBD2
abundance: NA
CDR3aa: CASSGGLAGDREQFF
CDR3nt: TGTGCCAGCAGCGGAGGACTAGCGGGAGATCGCGAGCAGTTCTTC

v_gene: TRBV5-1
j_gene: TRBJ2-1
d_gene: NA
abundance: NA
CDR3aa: CASSLGFGGSYNEQFF
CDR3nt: TGCGCCAGCAGCTTAGGGTTCGGAGGCTCCTACAATGAGCAGTTCTTC

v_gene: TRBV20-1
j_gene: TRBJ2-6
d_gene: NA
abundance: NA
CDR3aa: CSASTQPSGANVLTF
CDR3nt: TGCAGTGCTAGTACACAGCCCTCTGGGGCCAACGTCCTGACTTTC

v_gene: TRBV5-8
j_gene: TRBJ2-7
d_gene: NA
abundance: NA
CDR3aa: CASSLNVNEQYF
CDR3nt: TGTGCCAGCAGCTTGAATGTCAACGAGCAGTACTTC